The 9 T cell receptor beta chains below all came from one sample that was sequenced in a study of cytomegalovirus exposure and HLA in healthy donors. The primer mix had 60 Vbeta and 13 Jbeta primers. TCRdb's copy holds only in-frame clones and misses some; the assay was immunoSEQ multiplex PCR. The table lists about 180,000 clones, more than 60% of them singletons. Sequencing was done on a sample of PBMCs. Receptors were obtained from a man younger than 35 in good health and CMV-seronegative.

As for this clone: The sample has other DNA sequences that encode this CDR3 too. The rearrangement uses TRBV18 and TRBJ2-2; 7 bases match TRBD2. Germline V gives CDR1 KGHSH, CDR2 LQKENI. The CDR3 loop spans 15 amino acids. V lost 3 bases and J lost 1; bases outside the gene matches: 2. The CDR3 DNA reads TGTGCCAGCTCACCGCCGGGAGGGAACACCGGGGAGCTGTTTTTT. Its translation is CASSPPGGNTGELFF.

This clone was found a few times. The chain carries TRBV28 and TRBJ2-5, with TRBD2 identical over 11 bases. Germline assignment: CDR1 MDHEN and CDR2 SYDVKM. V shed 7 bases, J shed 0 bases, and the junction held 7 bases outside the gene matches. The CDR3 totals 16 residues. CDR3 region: CASTRTSGLYQETQYF. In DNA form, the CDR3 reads TGTGCCAGCACGAGGACTAGCGGGTTGTACCAAGAGACCCAGTACTTC.

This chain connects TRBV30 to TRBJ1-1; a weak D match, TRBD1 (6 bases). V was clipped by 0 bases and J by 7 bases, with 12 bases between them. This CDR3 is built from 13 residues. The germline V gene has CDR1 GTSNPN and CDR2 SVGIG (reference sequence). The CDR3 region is CAWSVLRGSEAFF. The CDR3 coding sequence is TGTGCCTGGAGTGTGCTCAGGGGCAGTGAAGCTTTCTTT.

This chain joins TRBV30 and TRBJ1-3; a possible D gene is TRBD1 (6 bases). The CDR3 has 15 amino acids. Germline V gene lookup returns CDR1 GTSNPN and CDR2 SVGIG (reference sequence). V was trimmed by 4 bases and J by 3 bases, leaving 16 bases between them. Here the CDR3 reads CAWTRGGVGGNTIYF. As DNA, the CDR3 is TGTGCCTGGACAAGGGGGGGCGTAGGTGGAAACACCATATATTTT.

Here the CDR3 DNA reads TGCGCCAGCAGCCATACTTTCCGACAGGGCACTAGCCAGGCGCAGTATTTT. Translating it yields CASSHTFRQGTSQAQYF. The chain couples TRBV4-3 to TRBJ2-3; D may be TRBD1 (7 bases). This CDR3 contains 17 residues. Deletions cut 3 bases from V and 10 bases from J, with 26 bases between. Germline CDR1 reads LGHNA; CDR2 reads YSLEER.

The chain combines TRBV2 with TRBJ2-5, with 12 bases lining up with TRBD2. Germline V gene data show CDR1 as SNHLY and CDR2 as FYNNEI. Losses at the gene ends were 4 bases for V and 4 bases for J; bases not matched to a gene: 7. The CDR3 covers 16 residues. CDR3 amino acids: CASSGRLAGELETQYF. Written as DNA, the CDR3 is TGTGCCAGCAGTGGGAGACTAGCGGGAGAGTTAGAGACCCAGTACTTC. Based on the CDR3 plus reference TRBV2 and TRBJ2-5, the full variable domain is EPEVTQTPSHQVTQMGQEVILRCVPISNHLYFYWYRQILGQKVEFLVSFYNNEISEKSEIFDDQFSVERPDGSNFTLKIRSTKLEDSAMYFCASSGRLAGELETQYFGPGTRLLVL.

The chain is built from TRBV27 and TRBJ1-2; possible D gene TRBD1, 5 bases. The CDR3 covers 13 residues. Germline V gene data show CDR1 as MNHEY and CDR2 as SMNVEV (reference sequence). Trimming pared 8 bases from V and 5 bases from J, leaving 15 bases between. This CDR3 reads CASRAGVIYGYTF. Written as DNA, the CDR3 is TGTGCCAGCCGGGCGGGGGTGATATATGGCTACACCTTC.

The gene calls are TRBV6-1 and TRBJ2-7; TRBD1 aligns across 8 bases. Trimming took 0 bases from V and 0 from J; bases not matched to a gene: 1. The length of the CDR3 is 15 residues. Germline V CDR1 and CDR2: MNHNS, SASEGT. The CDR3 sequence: CASSEAQGASYEQYF. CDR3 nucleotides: TGTGCCAGCAGTGAAGCGCAGGGGGCCTCCTACGAGCAGTACTTC.

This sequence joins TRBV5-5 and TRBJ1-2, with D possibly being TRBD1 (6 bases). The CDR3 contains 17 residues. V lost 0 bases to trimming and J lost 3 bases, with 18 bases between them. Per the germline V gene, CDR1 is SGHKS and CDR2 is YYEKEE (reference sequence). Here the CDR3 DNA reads TGTGCCAGCAGCTTGGCCATAGGGGAAGGGGGTTACTATGGCTACACCTTC. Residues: CASSLAIGEGGYYGYTF.